Sequencing of this T cell receptor (beta chain) was carried out in a study of regulatory T cells in long-lasting Graves disease. The study, taken as a whole, reports: Under persistent disease, TRBV28, TRBJ1-2 and TRBJ2-5 were used preferentially.

The time point denotes: newly diagnosed GD, antithyroid drugs for less than 3 months. The TCR library was prepared using RNA isolated from PBMCs. After removal of 6 bases from V and 3 bases from J, the junction contained 8 bases not matched to a gene. The CDR3 has 15 amino acids. Germline-derived CDR1 and CDR2 are MDHEN and SYDVKM. Through Arm-PCR of CDR3 regions and iRepertoire HTBI primers, TCR beta libraries were built. TCRdb reprocessed the multiplex PCR reads with MiXCR, giving one entry per CDR3 protein. The sample consists of around 500,000 distinct CDR3 sequences, roughly 14% of them appearing once. This clonotype was seen ten or more times. The antigen is unknown. The same data also went into a second study, on T cells in Graves' hyperthyroidism and ophthalmopathy.

This sequence joins TRBV28 and TRBJ2-7; 10 nucleotides match TRBD1. The sequence was obtained from a man aged 30 to 45 with Graves disease. The sample in question was peripheral blood mononuclear cells (PBMCs), obtained at new diagnosis, from a patient treated with antithyroid drugs. The CDR3 loop is CASRPRQGAHYEQYF. CDR3 bases: TGTGCCAGCAGACCTCGACAGGGGGCCCACTACGAGCAGTACTTC.